This T cell receptor beta chain was sequenced for a study of identical twins. Study-wide results and limits: Potential partial confounding of zero-insertion analyses by invariant MAIT and iNKT cells was noted. Sharing of beta out-of-frame sequences by twins showed a weaker excess.

Template switching (which added a universal primer site) was used, and cDNA carried unique molecular identifiers. TCRdb ran MiXCR on the 5' RACE reads and lists one entry per CDR3 protein. The table has under 1 million distinct CDR3 sequences, approximately 13% seen once. J lost 5 bases, V lost 1 base, and 7 bases had no gene match. This CDR3 comprises 15 residues. CDR1 SGHRS and CDR2 YFSETQ come from the germline V gene. At least ten counts were recorded for this clonotype. The antigen is not known. These sequences were also reported in another study, on yellow fever vaccine responses in identical twins.

The receptor was isolated from a woman younger than 30 in good health. The chain couples TRBV5-1 to TRBJ1-1; 8 bases match TRBD1. Input material: PBMCs. As DNA, the CDR3 is TGCGCCAGCAGCTTGCTTCAGGGGGCTGGGACTGAAGCTTTCTTT. Amino acids: CASSLLQGAGTEAFF.